The 28 T cell receptor beta chains below were found in one sample sequenced in a study of T cell changes during pregnancy in multiple sclerosis. Here immunoSEQ multiplex PCR was the method, and the copy in TCRdb shows in-frame clones only, minus some. The sample holds 40,000 to 45,000 clones; more than 80% are singletons and the top ten take roughly 0.72%. Sequenced material: CD4+ T cells from peripheral blood mononuclear cells, taken before pregnancy. The receptors derive from a female donor with multiple sclerosis, enrolled in a pregnancy study.

The V and J genes are TRBV21-1 and TRBJ2-4; the tabulated D call, TRBD1, remains unverified against the DNA. TRBV21-1 is deemed a pseudogene. The CDR3 has 14 amino acids. The chain's CDR3 is CASAQGIAKNIQYF. In DNA, the CDR3 is TGTGCCAGCGCTCAGGGGATAGCCAAAAACATTCAGTACTTC.

This rearrangement joins TRBV9 to TRBJ2-2, with TRBD2 identical over 14 bases. CDR1 SGDLS and CDR2 YYNGEE come from the germline V gene. The CDR3 consists of 18 residues. The J segment lost 5 bases and the V segment lost 3 bases, leaving 9 bases of the junction unmatched. The CDR3 nucleotides are TGTGCCAGCAGCGCCTCGACTAGCGGGGGGGCGAGGACCGGGGAGCTGTTTTTT. It encodes CASSASTSGGARTGELFF.

This chain uses TRBV28 with TRBJ2-7, with a tentative D call TRBD1 (6 bases). The germline CDR1 and CDR2 sequences are MDHEN and SYDVKM. The CDR3 has 14 amino acids. The germline V and J ends were trimmed by 7 bases and 1 base, with 14 bases remaining between them. The CDR3 bases are TGTGCCAGCAAGGGGGAGAGCGCTTCCTACGAGCAGTACTTC. Its protein is CASKGESASYEQYF.

The chain links TRBV18 to TRBJ2-3; D gene ambiguous. The CDR3 has 12 residues. Between the trimmed V and J ends, which lost 6 bases and 6 bases, there was a span of 10 bases. Germline loops: CDR1 KGHSH, CDR2 LQKENI. The CDR3 DNA reads as TGTGCCAGCTCCCGCGATTTGGATACGCAGTATTTT. Translated: CASSRDLDTQYF.

The CDR3 DNA sequence: TGCGCCAGCAGCCCGGGACAGGGCCTCCATTCACCCCTCCACTTT. Translated: CASSPGQGLHSPLHF. The chain carries TRBV5-1 and TRBJ1-6, with 9 bases fitting TRBD1. Germline V CDR1 and CDR2: SGHRS, YFSETQ. V lost 4 bases and J lost 8; bases outside the gene matches: 7. This CDR3 is built from 15 residues.

V is TRBV7-3 and J is TRBJ2-7; 8 bases match TRBD2. This CDR3 region has 15 residues. Germline values: CDR1 SGHTA, CDR2 FQGTGA. The junction had 6 bases not matched to a gene; V was cut back by 1 base and J by 4 bases. DNA of the CDR3: TGTGCCAGCAGCTTAAGGGAAGCGGGAGTGTACGAGCAGTACTTC. Amino acid sequence: CASSLREAGVYEQYF.

The chain combines TRBV5-4 with TRBJ1-1, with D perhaps matching TRBD1 (6 bases). This CDR3 is 16 amino acids long. Looked up from germline, CDR1 is SGHNT and CDR2 is YYREEE (reference sequence). V was trimmed by 3 bases and J by 4 bases, leaving 19 bases between them. The CDR3 sequence: CASSSTGRVGFTEAFF. The CDR3 DNA follows: TGTGCCAGCAGCTCCACAGGGAGAGTAGGGTTCACTGAAGCTTTCTTT.

Turning to this clone: Mismatch with germline at one junction end may stem from a read error. The chain recombines TRBV6-1 with TRBJ2-7; D unclear. This CDR3 is built from 11 residues. The germline gives CDR1 MNHNS, CDR2 SASEGT. The DNA for the CDR3 is TGTGCCAGCAGTGAAGCCCTCGGTTTTGACTTC. It codes for CASSEALGFDF.

The rearrangement joins TRBV25-1 to TRBJ2-3; tentatively, D is TRBD2 (6 bases). Trimming left V 2 bases short and J 5 bases short, with 17 bases between. CDR3 length: 16 residues. Germline CDR1 MGHDK, CDR2 SYGVNS. This chain's CDR3 is CASSESVLAVGDTQYF. The CDR3 DNA reads TGTGCCAGCAGTGAAAGCGTGTTAGCGGTAGGAGATACGCAGTATTTT. Combining the CDR3 with reference TRBV25-1 and TRBJ2-3 gives the whole variable domain EADIYQTPRYLVIGTGKKITLECSQTMGHDKMYWYQQDPGMELHLIHYSYGVNSTEKGDLSSESTVSRIRTEHFPLTLESARPSHTSQYLCASSESVLAVGDTQYFGPGTRLTVL.

This chain links TRBV5-5 with TRBJ2-6; D is unresolved. This CDR3 spans 15 amino acids. V dropped 5 bases and J dropped 1 base, with 10 bases sitting between them. In germline, CDR1 is SGHKS, CDR2 YYEKEE (reference sequence). CDR3 coding DNA: TGTGCCAGCAGTTGGCTAGGATCTGGGGCCAACGTCCTGACTTTC. Translating it yields CASSWLGSGANVLTF.

The chain recombines TRBV28 with TRBJ1-1; D may be TRBD1 (6 bases). CDR1 and CDR2 (germline): MDHEN, SYDVKM. The CDR3 contains 14 residues. The ends were cut back, 2 bases at V and 10 bases at J, with 17 bases in the middle. For the CDR3, the DNA is TGTGCCAGCAGTTTAGTATCGGGGGGCGCGGGAGCTTTCTTT. Translation gives CASSLVSGGAGAFF.

The chain's CDR3 is CASSLARGGADTQYF. The DNA of the CDR3 is TGCGCCAGCAGCTTGGCGCGGGGGGGCGCAGATACGCAGTATTTT. The gene calls are TRBV5-1 and TRBJ2-3; TRBD2 aligns across 9 bases. There are 15 residues in the CDR3. The junction had 3 bases not matched to a gene; V was cut back by 0 bases and J by 4 bases. Germline V CDR1 and CDR2: SGHRS, YFSETQ.

The chain has TRBV29-1 and TRBJ2-3, with 7 nucleotides matching TRBD2. CDR1 SQVTM and CDR2 ANQGSEA come from the germline V gene. CDR3 length equals 13 residues. Trimming removed 0 bases from V and 5 bases from J; junction bases left unmatched: 2. CDR3 nucleotide sequence: TGCAGCGTTGAAGATGGGGGGGGAGATACGCAGTATTTT. It translates to CSVEDGGGDTQYF.

The rearrangement joins TRBV25-1 to TRBJ2-6; a possible D gene is TRBD2 (7 bases). This CDR3 comprises 17 residues. Trimming left V 5 bases short and J 0 bases short, with 14 bases between. Looked up from germline, CDR1 is MGHDK and CDR2 is SYGVNS. CDR3: CASSSRGRDSGANVLTF. CDR3 in DNA: TGTGCCAGCAGTTCAAGGGGGAGGGACTCTGGGGCCAACGTCCTGACTTTC.

This clone was observed a handful of times. The chain carries TRBV14 and TRBJ1-2; a possible D gene is TRBD1 (5 bases). The CDR3 spans 14 residues. V was shortened by 6 bases and J by 7 bases, with 18 bases between the two germline ends. Germline V gives CDR1 SGHDN, CDR2 FVKESK. The CDR3 spells CASRPNDRVGGYTF. The CDR3, as DNA: TGTGCCAGCAGACCTAATGACAGAGTCGGTGGCTACACCTTC.

The CDR3 spells CASSAQGNQPQHF. The DNA of the CDR3 is TGTGCCAGCAGCGCTCAGGGGAATCAGCCCCAGCATTTT. The chain links TRBV5-5 to TRBJ1-5; D possibly corresponds to TRBD1 (6 bases). In germline, CDR1 is SGHKS, CDR2 YYEKEE (reference sequence). This CDR3 is built from 13 residues. Trimming cost V 4 bases and J 4 bases, with 9 bases left between them.

CDR3 loop: CAISATEGPGQHPLNEKLFF. CDR3 DNA: TGTGCCATCAGTGCAACTGAAGGACCGGGACAGCACCCTCTCAATGAAAAACTGTTTTTT. J is TRBJ1-4 and V is TRBV10-3, with TRBD1 matching over 7 bases. Germline trimming cut 4 bases from V and 5 bases from J; bases unmatched to any gene: 22. Germline-derived CDR1 and CDR2 are ENHRY and SYGVKD. The CDR3 has 20 residues.

The chain joins TRBV13 to TRBJ1-3, with D hard to call. Deletions cut 1 base from V and 10 bases from J, with 11 bases between. The CDR3 covers 13 residues. Germline CDR1 is PRHDT and CDR2 is FYEKMQ (reference sequence). DNA of the CDR3: TGTGCCAGCAGCTTAGAGCGGGCAACGACCATATATTTT. Protein sequence: CASSLERATTIYF.

The CDR3 DNA reads as TGTGCCAGCAGCCGACAGGGAGGCACCTACGAGCAGTACTTC. Translation: CASSRQGGTYEQYF. The rearrangement joins TRBV6-5 to TRBJ2-7; tentatively, D is TRBD1 (7 bases). The ends were cut back, 6 bases at V and 2 bases at J, with 14 bases in the middle. Germline V gene data show CDR1 as MNHEY and CDR2 as SVGAGI. The CDR3 is made up of 14 amino acids.

This chain connects TRBV15 to TRBJ1-3; perhaps TRBD1 as D (6 bases). CDR1 is LNHNV, CDR2 YYDKDF, per germline (reference sequence). V lost 5 bases and J lost 0, with 11 bases in between. There are 15 residues in the CDR3. The CDR3 nucleotides are TGTGCCACCAGCGCAGGACAGAGCTCTGGAAACACCATATATTTT. It is translated as CATSAGQSSGNTIYF.

The rearrangement links TRBV20-1 to TRBJ2-7, with 9 bases that match TRBD1. Germline values: CDR1 DFQATT, CDR2 SNEGSKA (reference sequence). The CDR3 sequence is 11 residues long. The CDR3 region is CSPGQGSEQYF. The DNA of the CDR3 is TGCAGCCCGGGACAGGGCTCCGAGCAGTACTTC.

The chain uses TRBV5-1 and TRBJ2-3, with TRBD2 matching over 8 bases. CDR1 is SGHRS and CDR2 is YFSETQ in the germline V gene. V shed 3 bases, J shed 6 bases, and the junction held 12 bases outside the gene matches. The CDR3 runs 16 residues. The CDR3 reads CASSSLAGGRQDTQYF. DNA of the CDR3: TGCGCCAGCAGCTCTCTGGCGGGGGGACGGCAGGATACGCAGTATTTT.

A single count supports this clone. The chain couples TRBV5-8 to TRBJ1-2, with D maybe TRBD1 (6 bases). Germline assignment: CDR1 SGHTS and CDR2 YDEGEE. There are 16 residues in the CDR3. Trimming left V 6 bases short and J 0 bases short, with 18 bases between. The CDR3 DNA reads as TGTGCCAGCAACCCCGGGCACAGGGCGCCTAACTATGGCTACACCTTC. Translated: CASNPGHRAPNYGYTF.

By frequency in the sample, this clone is medium-sized. V is TRBV6-1 and J is TRBJ1-6, with a weak D call TRBD1 (5 bases). Trimming left V 5 bases short and J 7 bases short, with 6 bases between. The CDR3 runs to 12 residues. The germline V gene has CDR1 MNHNS and CDR2 SASEGT. As DNA, the CDR3 is TGTGCCAGCAGTCAGGGCAATTCACCCCTCCACTTT. It yields the protein CASSQGNSPLHF.

The chain joins TRBV4-2 to TRBJ2-5; 13 positions agree with TRBD2. Germline loops: CDR1 LGHNA, CDR2 YNFKEQ. V gave up 3 bases and J gave up 2 bases; unmatched junction bases: 12. The CDR3 runs to 19 residues. This CDR3 is CASSHGTKGLAGEQETQYF. In DNA form, the CDR3 reads TGTGCCAGCAGCCACGGGACGAAAGGACTAGCGGGGGAACAAGAGACCCAGTACTTC.

This chain links TRBV6-5 with TRBJ1-1; 10 bases map to TRBD1. Germline CDR1 and CDR2: MNHEY and SVGAGI. Trimming removed 2 bases from V and 5 bases from J; junction bases left unmatched: 5. The CDR3 runs 15 residues. The CDR3, as DNA: TGTGCCAGCAGTTACGGGGACAGGGGAGGAACTGAAGCTTTCTTT. It codes for CASSYGDRGGTEAFF.

The V gene is TRBV5-3, the J gene TRBJ2-1; D perhaps matches TRBD2 (6 bases). TRBV5-3 is an open reading frame whose function is uncertain. This CDR3 comprises 14 residues. Between the trimmed V and J ends, which lost 4 bases and 8 bases, there was a span of 16 bases. The CDR3 coding sequence is TGTGCCAGAAGCCCCCGGAGGGGAGACGATGAGCAGTTCTTC. It encodes CARSPRRGDDEQFF.

The chain has TRBV5-1 and TRBJ1-4; 8 bases agree with TRBD1. CDR3 length: 16 amino acids. Germline CDR1 is SGHRS and CDR2 is YFSETQ. Trimming at V came to 3 bases and at J to 4 bases, leaving 8 bases not matched to a gene. This chain's CDR3 is CASSSSGQGLNEKLFF. The DNA of the CDR3 is TGCGCCAGCAGCTCCAGCGGACAGGGACTTAATGAAAAACTGTTTTTT. The variable domain in full, with the rest retrieved from reference TRBV5-1 and TRBJ1-4, is KAGVTQTPRYLIKTRGQQVTLSCSPISGHRSVSWYQQTPGQGLQFLFEYFSETQRNKGNFPGRFSGRQFSNSRSEMNVSTLELGDSALYLCASSSSGQGLNEKLFFGSGTQLSVL.